The 28 T cell receptor beta chains below all came from one sample that was sequenced in a study of identical twins. From the 5' RACE reads, TCRdb called clonotypes with MiXCR, one entry per CDR3 protein. The sample contains hundreds of thousands of distinct CDR3 sequences, about 12% of which appear only once. In addition, the sample was reused for a study of yellow fever vaccine responses in identical twins.

Sequencing was carried out using PBMCs. The receptors come from a woman between 18 and 29 years old in good health.

The chain recombines TRBV12-3 or TRBV12-4 with TRBJ2-5, with D unclear. This CDR3 spans 14 amino acids. Trimming left V 0 bases short and J 4 bases short, with 9 bases between. CDR3 amino acids: CASSLASARETQYF. The CDR3 coding sequence is TGTGCCAGCAGTTTAGCGTCAGCACGAGAGACCCAGTACTTC.

This clonotype was observed a few times. The genes are TRBV6-1 and TRBJ2-7, with 9 nucleotides matching TRBD1. This CDR3 spans 14 amino acids. Germline assignment: CDR1 MNHNS and CDR2 SASEGT. V dropped 8 bases and J dropped 5; count of bases not matched to a gene: 10. CDR3 loop: CASCPDRGVHEQYF. CDR3 DNA: TGTGCCAGCTGTCCGGACAGGGGAGTCCACGAGCAGTACTTC.

J is TRBJ1-1 and V is TRBV15; 7 bases are a match to TRBD1. CDR1 is LNHNV, CDR2 YYDKDF, per germline (reference sequence). The junction had 8 bases not matched to a gene; V was cut back by 3 bases and J by 4 bases. This CDR3 is 15 amino acids long. The CDR3 region is CATSREDRSVTEAFF. The CDR3 DNA reads TGTGCCACCAGCAGGGAGGACAGGTCAGTCACTGAAGCTTTCTTT. Drawing the rest from reference TRBV15 and TRBJ1-1, the complete variable domain is DAMVIQNPRYQVTQFGKPVTLSCSQTLNHNVMYWYQQKSSQAPKLLFHYYDKDFNNEADTPDNFQSRRPNTSFCFLDIRSPGLGDTAMYLCATSREDRSVTEAFFGQGTRLTVV.

This clonotype occurred many times. The chain has TRBV29-1 and TRBJ1-3, with a tentative D call TRBD1 (5 bases). V was trimmed by 1 base and J by 0 bases, leaving 10 bases between them. The germline V gene encodes CDR1 SQVTM and CDR2 ANQGSEA. This CDR3 has 15 residues. CDR3 in DNA: TGCAGCGTTGAAGCCCGACAGACCTCTGGAAACACCATATATTTT. Amino acid sequence: CSVEARQTSGNTIYF.

The V and J genes are TRBV28 and TRBJ2-7; 7 bases line up with TRBD1. Germline trimming cut 2 bases from V and 2 bases from J; bases unmatched to any gene: 9. The germline CDR1 and CDR2 sequences are MDHEN and SYDVKM. The CDR3 is 16 residues long. In nucleotides, the CDR3 is TGTGCCAGCAGTTTAAGTCTCGGAAGGGGGCCCTACGAGCAGTACGTC. It codes for CASSLSLGRGPYEQYV.

The chain is built from TRBV5-1 and TRBJ1-2; D is possibly TRBD1 (6 bases). The CDR3 is 15 amino acids. Germline V CDR1 and CDR2: SGHRS, YFSETQ. Trimming removed 0 bases at V and 5 bases at J, with 14 bases between. Here the CDR3 reads CASSLEPGATYGYTF. DNA for the CDR3: TGCGCCAGCAGCTTGGAGCCAGGGGCCACTTATGGCTACACCTTC.

This clonotype was seen a handful of times. The chain couples TRBV6-2 or TRBV6-3 to TRBJ2-1, with a weak D call TRBD1 (6 bases). The CDR3 totals 14 residues. Trimming stripped 0 bases from V and 6 bases from J, with 9 bases between. Germline loops: CDR1 MNHEY, CDR2 SVGEGT. The CDR3 here is CASSYSSGANEQFF. DNA of the CDR3: TGTGCCAGCAGTTACTCGTCAGGGGCCAATGAGCAGTTCTTC.

This clonotype has just a few counts. The chain couples TRBV12-3 or TRBV12-4 to TRBJ2-3; tentatively, D is TRBD1 or TRBD2 (5 bases each). The germline V and J ends were trimmed by 8 bases and 4 bases, with 19 bases remaining between them. The CDR3 has 15 amino acids. The CDR3 DNA sequence: TGTGCCAGCGTGGGGGAGCCCCACTGGGCAGATACGCAGTATTTT. It translates to CASVGEPHWADTQYF.

The table lists this clonotype with a few counts. The CDR3 nucleotides read TGTGCCATCCGCTCTGGAAACACCATATATTTT. As protein: CAIRSGNTIYF. The genes are TRBV10-3 and TRBJ1-3; D gene ambiguous. The CDR3 has 11 amino acids. Germline V gives CDR1 ENHRY, CDR2 SYGVKD. V was cut by 8 bases and J by 0 bases, with 2 bases left in between.

There are many counts of this clonotype. The chain carries TRBV7-9 and TRBJ1-2; 7 bases match TRBD1. Germline V lookup: CDR1 SEHNR, CDR2 FQNEAQ (reference sequence). The CDR3 is 14 residues long. The ends lost 0 bases at V and 13 bases at J; junction bases unmatched: 11. CDR3 coding DNA: TGTGCCAGCAGCTTAGCCTTCGGGACAGAGCTTGGCACCTTC. Translating it yields CASSLAFGTELGTF.

The chain has TRBV5-1 and TRBJ2-2, with D possibly being TRBD2 (5 bases). Germline V gene data show CDR1 as SGHRS and CDR2 as YFSETQ. V was pared by 2 bases and J by 4 bases, with 12 bases between. The CDR3 loop spans 15 amino acids. The CDR3 DNA is TGCGCCAGCAGCTTCCTAGCTGTTGGCACCGGGGAGCTGTTTTTT. This gives the protein CASSFLAVGTGELFF. The full variable domain, rest sourced from reference TRBV5-1 and TRBJ2-2, is KAGVTQTPRYLIKTRGQQVTLSCSPISGHRSVSWYQQTPGQGLQFLFEYFSETQRNKGNFPGRFSGRQFSNSRSEMNVSTLELGDSALYLCASSFLAVGTGELFFGEGSRLTVL.

The sample holds many counts of this clonotype. The rearrangement joins TRBV20-1 to TRBJ2-1, with D uncertain. Germline V gives CDR1 DFQATT, CDR2 SNEGSKA (reference sequence). Between the trimmed V and J ends, which lost 6 bases and 5 bases, there was a span of 14 bases. The CDR3 loop spans 13 amino acids. The CDR3 reads CSATETYDNEQFF. The CDR3 DNA reads as TGCAGTGCGACGGAGACTTACGACAATGAGCAGTTCTTC.

V gene TRBV12-3 or TRBV12-4 combines with J gene TRBJ2-2; D may correspond to TRBD1 or TRBD2 (5 bases each). V was cut by 3 bases and J by 0 bases, with 11 bases left in between. There are 16 residues in the CDR3. This CDR3 is CASSFLGDPNTGELFF. In nucleotides, the CDR3 is TGTGCCAGCAGTTTCCTCGGGGACCCGAACACCGGGGAGCTGTTTTTT.

This clonotype was seen repeatedly, ten times or more. The genes are TRBV5-1 and TRBJ2-7; 9 nucleotides match TRBD2. Trimming cost V 1 base and J 2 bases; bases outside gene matches: 4. The germline V gene encodes CDR1 SGHRS and CDR2 YFSETQ. The CDR3 is made up of 15 amino acids. CDR3 bases: TGCGCCAGCAGCTTGCAAGCTAGCGGGACCTACGAGCAGTACTTC. Amino acids: CASSLQASGTYEQYF.

For the CDR3, the DNA is TGTGCCAGCAGCTCTACGACAGGGGAGATTAATTCACCCCTCCACTTT. This encodes CASSSTTGEINSPLHF. This chain links TRBV11-3 with TRBJ1-6; 8 bases align to TRBD1. Germline values: CDR1 SGHNT, CDR2 YENEEA. The CDR3 is made up of 16 amino acids. Losses at the gene ends were 4 bases for V and 6 bases for J; bases not matched to a gene: 8.

This clonotype was seen ten or more times. The genes are TRBV12-3 or TRBV12-4 and TRBJ1-1, with D unresolved. V was trimmed by 1 base and J by 0 bases, leaving 6 bases between them. The CDR3 sequence is 14 residues long. The CDR3 spells CASSLVDMNTEAFF. The CDR3 bases are TGTGCCAGCAGTTTAGTTGATATGAACACTGAAGCTTTCTTT.

This clonotype was detected only a few times. The V call is TRBV7-9, the J call TRBJ2-5; possible D gene TRBD2, 5 bases. The V and J ends lost 4 bases and 1 base respectively, with 10 bases between them. The CDR3 has 14 amino acids. Germline-derived CDR1 and CDR2 are SEHNR and FQNEAQ (reference sequence). The DNA for the CDR3 is TGTGCCAGCAGCTCCGTCAGCGGCCAAGAGACCCAGTACTTC. This codes for CASSSVSGQETQYF.

The gene calls are TRBV28 and TRBJ2-7; 9 bases fit TRBD1. This CDR3 contains 14 residues. The ends lost 6 bases at V and 1 base at J; junction bases unmatched: 4. Germline V gene sequence: CDR1 MDHEN, CDR2 SYDVKM. The CDR3 DNA is TGTGCCAGCAGAGGACAGGGGTCATCCTACGAGCAGTACGTC. This codes for CASRGQGSSYEQYV.

In this sample, this clonotype turned up a few times. The CDR3 reads CASSQALVSGAPYEQYF. The CDR3 DNA sequence: TGTGCCAGCAGCCAAGCTCTCGTTAGCGGGGCCCCCTACGAGCAGTACTTC. The rearrangement links TRBV4-2 to TRBJ2-7; 8 bases line up with TRBD2. Germline V gives CDR1 LGHNA, CDR2 YNFKEQ. There are 17 residues in the CDR3. V was pared by 1 base and J by 2 bases, with 10 bases of the junction left unmatched.

The chain has TRBV5-1 and TRBJ2-3; either TRBD1 or TRBD2 may fit D (5 bases each). The CDR3 extends over 12 amino acids. Trimming cost V 6 bases and J 4 bases, with 9 bases left between them. In germline, CDR1 is SGHRS, CDR2 YFSETQ. CDR3 loop: CASKRGSDTQYF. CDR3 DNA: TGCGCCAGCAAACGGGGCTCAGATACGCAGTATTTT.

A few counts support this clonotype. The genes are TRBV15 and TRBJ1-5; D might be TRBD1 (6 bases). The ends were cut back, 5 bases at V and 4 bases at J, with 15 bases in the middle. Germline CDR1 and CDR2: LNHNV and YYDKDF (reference sequence). The CDR3 totals 15 residues. In DNA, the CDR3 is TGTGCCACCAGCGCCCGCCGGACAGAGAATCAGCCCCAGCATTTT. It translates to CATSARRTENQPQHF.

Many counts were recorded for this clonotype. CDR3 in DNA: TGTGCCAGCAGTGAAGGGATATCACCCCTCCACTTT. This gives the protein CASSEGISPLHF. The V and J genes are TRBV6-1 and TRBJ1-6, with D hard to call. Looked up from germline, CDR1 is MNHNS and CDR2 is SASEGT. The CDR3 consists of 12 residues. V was clipped by 1 base and J by 10 bases, with 5 bases between them.

The V call is TRBV4-2, the J call TRBJ2-1; D perhaps matches TRBD2 (5 bases). The CDR3 runs to 18 residues. V lost 0 bases, J lost 5 bases, and 20 bases lay in between. Germline V gene sequence: CDR1 LGHNA, CDR2 YNFKEQ. CDR3 nucleotides: TGTGCCAGCAGCCAAGAGCCTAGCACGGTACTCAACAACAATGAGCAGTTCTTC. It is translated as CASSQEPSTVLNNNEQFF.

The J gene is TRBJ2-3, the V gene TRBV5-1; D perhaps matches TRBD2 (6 bases). Germline CDR1 reads SGHRS; CDR2 reads YFSETQ. The CDR3 totals 16 residues. V gave up 0 bases and J gave up 3 bases, with 14 bases separating them. CDR3 region: CASSLGVAGRTDTQYF. The CDR3 DNA reads as TGCGCCAGCAGCTTGGGCGTCGCGGGGAGGACAGATACGCAGTATTTT.

This clonotype showed up just a few times. This rearrangement joins TRBV7-9 to TRBJ2-3; D is perhaps TRBD1 (7 bases). CDR1 is SEHNR, CDR2 FQNEAQ, per germline (reference sequence). The CDR3 length is 16 residues. With 7 bases removed from V and 1 base from J, the gap between germline ends came to 18 bases. The CDR3 region has the DNA TGTGCCAGCACCCAATTGCGGGACAGACGCACAGATACGCAGTATTTT. It is translated as CASTQLRDRRTDTQYF.

The chain joins TRBV27 to TRBJ2-7; 8 bases line up with TRBD1. CDR3 length: 14 amino acids. Looked up from germline, CDR1 is MNHEY and CDR2 is SMNVEV (reference sequence). J lost 4 bases, V lost 7 bases, and 9 bases had no gene match. The CDR3: CASTDRGSSYEQYF. DNA for the CDR3: TGTGCCAGCACCGACAGGGGCTCTTCTTACGAGCAGTACTTC.

The V and J genes are TRBV20-1 and TRBJ2-3; a weak D match, TRBD2 (5 bases). CDR3 length: 13 amino acids. Germline loops: CDR1 DFQATT, CDR2 SNEGSKA (reference sequence). V was pared by 4 bases and J by 4 bases, with 12 bases between. The CDR3 region has the DNA TGCAGTGCTACCCCGGGGATGCCAGATACGCAGTATTTT. This sequence encodes CSATPGMPDTQYF.

This clonotype was seen a single time. The chain is built from TRBV7-6 and TRBJ2-7, with 8 nucleotides matching TRBD2. Germline lookup yields CDR1 SGHVS and CDR2 FNYEAQ. The CDR3 contains 14 residues. V was pared by 1 base and J by 6 bases, with 5 bases of the junction left unmatched. CDR3 nucleotides: TGTGCCAGCAGCTTAGGCGGGGGGTACAGCGAGCAGTACGTC. It yields the protein CASSLGGGYSEQYV.